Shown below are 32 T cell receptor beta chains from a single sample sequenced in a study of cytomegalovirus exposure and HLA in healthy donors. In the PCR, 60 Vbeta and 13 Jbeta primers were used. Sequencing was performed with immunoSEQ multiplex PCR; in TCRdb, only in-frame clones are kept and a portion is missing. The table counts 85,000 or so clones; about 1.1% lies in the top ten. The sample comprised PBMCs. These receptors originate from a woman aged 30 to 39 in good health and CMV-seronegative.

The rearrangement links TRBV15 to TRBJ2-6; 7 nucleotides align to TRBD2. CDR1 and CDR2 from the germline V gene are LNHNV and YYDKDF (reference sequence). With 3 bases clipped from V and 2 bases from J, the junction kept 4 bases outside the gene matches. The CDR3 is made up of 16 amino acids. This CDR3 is CATSSAAGAGANVLTF. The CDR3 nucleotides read TGTGCCACCAGCAGCGCGGCGGGGGCTGGGGCCAACGTCCTGACTTTC. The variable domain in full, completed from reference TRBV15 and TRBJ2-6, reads DAMVIQNPRYQVTQFGKPVTLSCSQTLNHNVMYWYQQKSSQAPKLLFHYYDKDFNNEADTPDNFQSRRPNTSFCFLDIRSPGLGDTAMYLCATSSAAGAGANVLTFGAGSRLTVL.

The CDR3 here is CASSISILAGEGEQYF. The CDR3 coding sequence is TGTGCCAGTAGTATCTCCATACTAGCGGGAGAGGGCGAGCAGTACTTC. The gene calls are TRBV19 and TRBJ2-7; 11 bases fit TRBD2. The ends lost 3 bases at V and 6 bases at J; junction bases unmatched: 10. The CDR3 is 16 amino acids. Germline V lookup: CDR1 LNHDA, CDR2 SQIVND (reference sequence).

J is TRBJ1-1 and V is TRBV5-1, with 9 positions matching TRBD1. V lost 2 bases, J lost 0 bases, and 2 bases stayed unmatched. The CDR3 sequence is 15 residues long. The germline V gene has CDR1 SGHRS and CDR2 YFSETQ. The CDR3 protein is CASSLTGGLNTEAFF. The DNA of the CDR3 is TGCGCCAGCAGCTTAACAGGGGGCTTGAACACTGAAGCTTTCTTT. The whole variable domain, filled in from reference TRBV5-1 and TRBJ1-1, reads KAGVTQTPRYLIKTRGQQVTLSCSPISGHRSVSWYQQTPGQGLQFLFEYFSETQRNKGNFPGRFSGRQFSNSRSEMNVSTLELGDSALYLCASSLTGGLNTEAFFGQGTRLTVV.

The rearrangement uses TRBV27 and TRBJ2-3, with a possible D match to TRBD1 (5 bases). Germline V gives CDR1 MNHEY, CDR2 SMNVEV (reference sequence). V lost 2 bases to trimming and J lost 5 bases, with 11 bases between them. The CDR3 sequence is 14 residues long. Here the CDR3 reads CASSLAGFLDTQYF. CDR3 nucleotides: TGTGCCAGCAGTTTAGCAGGGTTCCTAGATACGCAGTATTTT.

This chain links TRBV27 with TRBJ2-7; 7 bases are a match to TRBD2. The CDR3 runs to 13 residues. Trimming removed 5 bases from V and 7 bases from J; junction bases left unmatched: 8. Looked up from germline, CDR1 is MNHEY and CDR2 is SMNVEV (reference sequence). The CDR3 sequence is CASSGGGPKEQYF. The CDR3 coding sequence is TGTGCCAGCAGTGGGGGGGGTCCAAAAGAGCAGTACTTC.

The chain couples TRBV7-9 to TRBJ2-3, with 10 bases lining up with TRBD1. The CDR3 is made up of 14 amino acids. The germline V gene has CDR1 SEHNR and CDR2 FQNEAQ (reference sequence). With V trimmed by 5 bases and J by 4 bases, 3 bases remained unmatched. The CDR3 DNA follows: TGTGCCAGCAGCAAGGGACAGGGGTCAGATACGCAGTATTTT. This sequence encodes CASSKGQGSDTQYF.

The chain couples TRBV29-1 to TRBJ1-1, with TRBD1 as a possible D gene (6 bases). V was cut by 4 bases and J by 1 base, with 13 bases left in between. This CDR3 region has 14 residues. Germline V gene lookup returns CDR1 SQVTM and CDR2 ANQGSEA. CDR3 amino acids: CSVGNRASNTEAFF. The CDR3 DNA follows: TGCAGCGTTGGGAACAGGGCCTCGAACACTGAAGCTTTCTTT.

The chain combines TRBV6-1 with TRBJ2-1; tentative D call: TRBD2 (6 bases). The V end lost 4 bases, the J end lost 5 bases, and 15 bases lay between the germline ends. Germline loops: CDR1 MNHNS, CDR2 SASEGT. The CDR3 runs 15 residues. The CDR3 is CASSATSGGDNEQFF. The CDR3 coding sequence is TGTGCCAGCAGTGCCACGAGCGGAGGGGACAATGAGCAGTTCTTC.

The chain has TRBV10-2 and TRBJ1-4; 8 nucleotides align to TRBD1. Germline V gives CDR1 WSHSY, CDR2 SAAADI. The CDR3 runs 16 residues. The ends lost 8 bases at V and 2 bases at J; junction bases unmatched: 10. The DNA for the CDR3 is TGCGCCAGCGGAGACAGGGGTGGCCCCACTAATGAAAAACTGTTTTTT. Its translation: CASGDRGGPTNEKLFF.

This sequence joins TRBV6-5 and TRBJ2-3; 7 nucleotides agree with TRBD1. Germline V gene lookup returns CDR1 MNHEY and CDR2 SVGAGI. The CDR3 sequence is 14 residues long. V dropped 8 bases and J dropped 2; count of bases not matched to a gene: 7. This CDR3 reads CASRTGASTDTQYF. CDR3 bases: TGTGCCAGCCGCACAGGGGCGTCCACAGATACGCAGTATTTT.

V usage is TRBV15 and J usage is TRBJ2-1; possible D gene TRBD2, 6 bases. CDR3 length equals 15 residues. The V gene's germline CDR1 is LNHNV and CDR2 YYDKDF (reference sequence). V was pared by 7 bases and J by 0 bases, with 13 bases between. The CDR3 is CATTSRRDSYNEQFF. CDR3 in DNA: TGTGCCACCACGTCTCGGCGGGACTCCTACAATGAGCAGTTCTTC.

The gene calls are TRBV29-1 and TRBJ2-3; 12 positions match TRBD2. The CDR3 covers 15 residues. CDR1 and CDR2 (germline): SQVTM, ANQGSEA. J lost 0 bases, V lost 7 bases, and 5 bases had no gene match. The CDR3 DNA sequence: TGCAGCGCCCGACTAGCGGGGGAGAGCACAGATACGCAGTATTTT. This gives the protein CSARLAGESTDTQYF.

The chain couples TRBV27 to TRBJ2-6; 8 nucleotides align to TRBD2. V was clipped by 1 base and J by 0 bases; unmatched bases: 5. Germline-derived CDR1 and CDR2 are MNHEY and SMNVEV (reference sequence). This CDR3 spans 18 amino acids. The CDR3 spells CASSLWASGPSGANVLTF. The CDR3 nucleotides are TGTGCCAGCAGTTTATGGGCTAGCGGGCCCTCTGGGGCCAACGTCCTGACTTTC.

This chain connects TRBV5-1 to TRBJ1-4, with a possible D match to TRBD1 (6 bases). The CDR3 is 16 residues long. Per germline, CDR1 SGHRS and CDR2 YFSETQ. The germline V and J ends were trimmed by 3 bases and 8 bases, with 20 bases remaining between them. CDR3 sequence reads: CASSSGQTLPFEKLFF. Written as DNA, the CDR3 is TGCGCCAGCAGCTCCGGACAGACTCTGCCGTTCGAAAAACTGTTTTTT.

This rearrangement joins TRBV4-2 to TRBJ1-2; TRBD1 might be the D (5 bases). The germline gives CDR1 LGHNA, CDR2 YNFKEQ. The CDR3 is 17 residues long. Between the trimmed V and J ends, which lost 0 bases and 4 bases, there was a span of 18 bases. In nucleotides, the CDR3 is TGTGCCAGCAGCCAAGATCTGGCACAGGCCGGCACCTATGGCTACACCTTC. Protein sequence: CASSQDLAQAGTYGYTF.

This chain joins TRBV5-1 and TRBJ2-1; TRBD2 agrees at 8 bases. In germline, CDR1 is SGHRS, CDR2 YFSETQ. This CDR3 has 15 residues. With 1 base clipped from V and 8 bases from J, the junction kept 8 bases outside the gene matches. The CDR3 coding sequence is TGCGCCAGCAGCTTGTCTGCTCCGGGGGGGCATGAGCAGTTCTTC. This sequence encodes CASSLSAPGGHEQFF.

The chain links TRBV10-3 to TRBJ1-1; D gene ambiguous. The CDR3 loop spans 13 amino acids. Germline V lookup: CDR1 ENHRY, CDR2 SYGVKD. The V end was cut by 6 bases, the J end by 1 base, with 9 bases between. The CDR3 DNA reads TGTGCCATCAGCGAACTTCAGAACACTGAAGCTTTCTTT. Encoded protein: CAISELQNTEAFF.

This CDR3 reads CASSPSGLAGAYEQYF. The CDR3 coding sequence is TGCGCCAGCAGCCCATCCGGACTAGCAGGCGCATACGAGCAGTACTTC. The rearrangement links TRBV4-1 to TRBJ2-7, with 8 bases that match TRBD2. J lost 4 bases, V lost 4 bases, and 12 bases had no gene match. From germline, CDR1 is MGHRA and CDR2 YSYEKL. There are 16 residues in the CDR3.

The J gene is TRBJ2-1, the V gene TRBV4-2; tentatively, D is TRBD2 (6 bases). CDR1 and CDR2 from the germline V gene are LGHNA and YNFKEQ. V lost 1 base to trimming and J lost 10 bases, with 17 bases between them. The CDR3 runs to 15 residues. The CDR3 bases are TGTGCCAGCAGCCAAGGACTAGTGATCCTCGGAGAGCAGTTCTTC. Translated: CASSQGLVILGEQFF.

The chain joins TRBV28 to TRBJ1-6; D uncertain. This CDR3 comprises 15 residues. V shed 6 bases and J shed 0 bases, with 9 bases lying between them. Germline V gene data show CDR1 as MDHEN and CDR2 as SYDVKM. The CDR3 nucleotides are TGTGCCAGCAGCCTAGGGAGCTCCTATAATTCACCCCTCCACTTT. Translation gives CASSLGSSYNSPLHF. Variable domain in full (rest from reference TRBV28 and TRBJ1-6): DVKVTQSSRYLVKRTGEKVFLECVQDMDHENMFWYRQDPGLGLRLIYFSYDVKMKEKGDIPEGYSVSREKKERFSLILESASTNQTSMYLCASSLGSSYNSPLHFGNGTRLTVT.

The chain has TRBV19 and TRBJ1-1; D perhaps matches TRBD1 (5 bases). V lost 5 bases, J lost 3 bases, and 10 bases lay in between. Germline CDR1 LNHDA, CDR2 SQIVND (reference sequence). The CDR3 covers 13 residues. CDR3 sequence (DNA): TGTGCCAGTAGTCCCACGGGGGACACTGAAGCTTTCTTT. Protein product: CASSPTGDTEAFF.

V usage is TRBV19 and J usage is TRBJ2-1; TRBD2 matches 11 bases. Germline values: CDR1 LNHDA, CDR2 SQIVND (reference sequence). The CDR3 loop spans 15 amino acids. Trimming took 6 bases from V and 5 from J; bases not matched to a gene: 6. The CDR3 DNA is TGTGCCAGTAGGCTCGGACTAGCGGGCAACAATGAGCAGTTCTTC. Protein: CASRLGLAGNNEQFF.

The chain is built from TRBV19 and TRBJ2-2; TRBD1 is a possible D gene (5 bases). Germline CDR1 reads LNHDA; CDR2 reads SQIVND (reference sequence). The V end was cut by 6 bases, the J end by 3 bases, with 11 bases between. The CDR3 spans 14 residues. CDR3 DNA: TGTGCCAGTAGATTCCAGGGCCACACCGGGGAGCTGTTTTTT. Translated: CASRFQGHTGELFF. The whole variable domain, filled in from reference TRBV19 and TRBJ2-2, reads DGGITQSPKYLFRKEGQNVTLSCEQNLNHDAMYWYRQDPGQGLRLIYYSQIVNDFQKGDIAEGYSVSREKKESFPLTVTSAQKNPTAFYLCASRFQGHTGELFFGEGSRLTVL.

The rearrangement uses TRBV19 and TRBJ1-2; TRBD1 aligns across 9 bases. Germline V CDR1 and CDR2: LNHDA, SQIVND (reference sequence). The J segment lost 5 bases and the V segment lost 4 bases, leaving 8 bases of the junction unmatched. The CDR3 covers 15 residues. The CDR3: CASSKPGQGQYGYTF. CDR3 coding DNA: TGTGCCAGTAGTAAACCGGGACAGGGACAATATGGCTACACCTTC.

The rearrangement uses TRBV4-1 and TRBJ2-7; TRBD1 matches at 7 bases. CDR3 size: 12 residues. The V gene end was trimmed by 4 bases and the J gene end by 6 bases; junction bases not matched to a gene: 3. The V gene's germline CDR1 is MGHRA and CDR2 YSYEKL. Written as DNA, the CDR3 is TGCGCCAGCAGCCCGGACAGGCGCGAGCAGTACTTC. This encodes CASSPDRREQYF.

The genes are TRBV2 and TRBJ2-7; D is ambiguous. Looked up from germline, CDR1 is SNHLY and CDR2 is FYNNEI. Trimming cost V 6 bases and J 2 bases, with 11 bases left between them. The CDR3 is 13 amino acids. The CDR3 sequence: CASSPESAYEQYF. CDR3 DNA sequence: TGTGCCAGCAGCCCGGAGAGCGCCTACGAGCAGTACTTC.

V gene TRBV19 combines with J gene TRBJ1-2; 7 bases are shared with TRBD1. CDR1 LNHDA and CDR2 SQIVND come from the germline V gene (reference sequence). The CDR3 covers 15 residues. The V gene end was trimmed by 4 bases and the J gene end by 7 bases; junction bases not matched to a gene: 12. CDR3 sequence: CASSSRGQTGGGYTF. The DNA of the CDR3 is TGTGCCAGTAGTAGTCGGGGACAGACCGGGGGTGGCTACACCTTC.

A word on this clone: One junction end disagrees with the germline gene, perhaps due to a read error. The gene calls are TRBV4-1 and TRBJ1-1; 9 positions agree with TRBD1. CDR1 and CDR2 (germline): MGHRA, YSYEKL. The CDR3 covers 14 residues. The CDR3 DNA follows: TGCGCCAGCCGGGACAGGGTAGAGAACACTGAAGATTTCTTT. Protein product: CASRDRVENTEDFF.

The CDR3 protein is CASTYGTVNEKLFF. DNA of the CDR3: TGTGCCAGCACGTATGGGACAGTTAATGAAAAACTGTTTTTT. The genes are TRBV5-8 and TRBJ1-4; TRBD1 matches at 7 bases. This CDR3 has 14 amino acids. CDR1 and CDR2 from the germline V gene are SGHTS and YDEGEE. The ends lost 6 bases at V and 4 bases at J; junction bases unmatched: 6.

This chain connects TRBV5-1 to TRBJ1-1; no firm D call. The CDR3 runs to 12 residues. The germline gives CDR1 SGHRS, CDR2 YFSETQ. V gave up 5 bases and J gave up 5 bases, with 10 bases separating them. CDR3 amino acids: CASSFSGTEAFF. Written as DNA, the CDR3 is TGCGCCAGCAGTTTCTCCGGGACTGAAGCTTTCTTT.

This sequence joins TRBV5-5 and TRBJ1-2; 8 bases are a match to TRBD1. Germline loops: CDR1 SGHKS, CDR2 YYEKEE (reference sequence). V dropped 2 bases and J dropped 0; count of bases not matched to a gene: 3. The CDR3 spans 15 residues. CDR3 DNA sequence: TGTGCCAGCAGCTTTGACAGGGGCGCTAACTATGGCTACACCTTC. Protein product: CASSFDRGANYGYTF.

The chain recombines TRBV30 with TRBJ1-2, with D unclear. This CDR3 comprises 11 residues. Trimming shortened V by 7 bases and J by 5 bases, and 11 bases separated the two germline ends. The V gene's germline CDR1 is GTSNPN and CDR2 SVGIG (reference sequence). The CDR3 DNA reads TGTGCCTCCGAGATCGCTTATGGCTACACCTTC. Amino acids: CASEIAYGYTF.